These 5 T cell receptor beta chains were all obtained from the same sample, sequenced in a study of blood T cell repertoires in COVID-19. TCRdb's copy holds only in-frame clones and misses some; the assay was immunoSEQ multiplex PCR. The data contain a few hundred thousand clones, over 75% of them singletons. The specimen was PBMCs or T cells enriched from blood (not recorded which). These receptors were collected from a man aged 25-40 years who had recovered from COVID-19.

The chain uses TRBV19 and TRBJ1-1; D perhaps matches TRBD1 (6 bases). CDR1 and CDR2 (germline): LNHDA, SQIVND (reference sequence). The CDR3 extends over 14 amino acids. Trimming removed 4 bases from V and 1 base from J, with 10 bases in between. The CDR3 region is CASSKPTGNTEAFF. For the CDR3, the DNA is TGTGCCAGTAGTAAACCGACAGGGAACACTGAAGCTTTCTTT.

V is TRBV5-6 and J is TRBJ2-7; no clear D. CDR1 and CDR2 (germline): SGHDT, YYEEEE. The CDR3 length is 12 residues. The germline V and J ends were trimmed by 1 base and 4 bases, with 6 bases remaining between them. CDR3 region: CASSLYGYEQYF. DNA of the CDR3: TGTGCCAGCAGCTTGTACGGTTACGAGCAGTACTTC. Supplemented by reference TRBV5-6 and TRBJ2-7, the full variable domain reads DAGVTQSPTHLIKTRGQQVTLRCSPKSGHDTVSWYQQALGQGPQFIFQYYEEEERQRGNFPDRFSGHQFPNYSSELNVNALLLGDSALYLCASSLYGYEQYFGPGTRLTVT.

V gene TRBV4-1 combines with J gene TRBJ2-1, with D possibly TRBD2 on 5 matching bases. There are 14 residues in the CDR3. The V gene's germline CDR1 is MGHRA and CDR2 YSYEKL. Trimming left V 0 bases short and J 5 bases short, with 8 bases between. Here the CDR3 DNA reads TGCGCCAGCAGCCAAGAGGAGACTAACAATGAGCAGTTCTTC. Translation gives CASSQEETNNEQFF.

The rearrangement joins TRBV2 to TRBJ1-1; 7 bases align to TRBD1. The V gene's germline CDR1 is SNHLY and CDR2 FYNNEI. This CDR3 has 13 residues. V lost 6 bases and J lost 4; bases outside the gene matches: 5. The CDR3 nucleotides are TGTGCCAGCAGGTATACAGGGGCCACTGAAGCTTTCTTT. Translating it yields CASRYTGATEAFF.

The chain joins TRBV14 to TRBJ1-1, with D perhaps matching TRBD1 (6 bases). Germline assignment: CDR1 SGHDN and CDR2 FVKESK. The CDR3 consists of 14 residues. Trimming left V 3 bases short and J 3 bases short, with 11 bases between. CDR3 region: CASSQIQGYTEAFF. The CDR3, as DNA: TGTGCCAGCAGCCAGATACAGGGTTACACTGAAGCTTTCTTT.